This section outlines one T cell receptor beta chain sequence together with its context. As yet, its antigen is unknown. This sample stems from a study of CD4 T cells in relation to SARS-CoV-2 and coronaviruses. Study information: PBMCs were cultured with antigen for over nine days before TCR beta sequencing.

Germline V gene sequence: CDR1 SGHRS, CDR2 YFSETQ. The CDR3 sequence is 15 residues long. V lost 4 bases to trimming and J lost 0 bases, with 14 bases between them. CD4+ T cells from unexposed donors were obtained before the COVID-19 pandemic (2011-2018). Isolation of CD4+ T cells took place after approximately eleven days in culture. As cell numbers allowed, unexposed-donor CD4+ T cells faced SARS-CoV-2 S/N and four cold-coronavirus spikes. This table comes from immunoSEQ multiplex PCR, and its TCRdb copy is limited to in-frame clones, with some not included. Of about 26,000 clones in the sample, roughly 76% are singletons; the top ten hold roughly 18%. Study conclusions and caveats: This crossreactivity analysis covered spike protein alone, no other viral proteins.

The chain links TRBV5-1 to TRBJ2-7; unclear D gene. Sequences were obtained from CD4+ T cells from PBMCs, cultured in vitro. This sequence was found in a human donor in good health. The CDR3 DNA reads TGCGCCAGCAGCAGCAGACGGAGAAGCTCCTACGAGCAGTACTTC. Encoded protein: CASSSRRRSSYEQYF.